This TCR beta chain was sequenced in a study of spatial heterogeneity in lung cancer (dated by TCRdb to the late 2010s). Context from the whole study: Beta-chain transcripts were consistently detected in greater numbers than alpha-chain transcripts, which likely reflects a higher abundance of beta-chain transcripts. In the raw uncorrected reads, each unique combination of TCR and UMI appeared more than ten times on average. In non-small cell lung cancer, the study made a quantitative comparison of TCR alpha and beta repertoires among multiple tumor regions, matched nontumor lung and blood. A strong correlation was found between TCR transcript counts in tumor regions and a T cell transcriptional module score from matched bulk RNA-seq. The study linked features of the TCR repertoire to counts of nonsynonymous mutations, which were determined by whole-exome sequencing of tumor tissue. At surgery, roughly 220 tumor regions, around 64 matched nontumor lung samples and 56 PBMC samples were TCR-sequenced for both alpha and beta chains. Study-level results and caveats: TCR-seq coverage of tumor T cells was estimated at only approximately 7% for alpha chains and around 14% for beta chains. The tumor nonsynonymous mutation count correlated with the number of expanded alpha and beta TCRs within the tumor. Confirming at a functional level the hypothesis that regional TCRs recognize regional mutations was considered to require additional single-cell paired TCR alpha and beta sequencing. Counts of ubiquitous and regional expanded TCRs were found to correlate with counts of ubiquitous and regional nonsynonymous mutations, respectively.

Based on the germline V gene, the CDR1 and CDR2 sequences are SGHRS and YFSETQ. V was cut back by 3 bases and J by 0 bases, leaving a gap of 20 bases between them. From the cysteine up to the phenylalanine, the CDR3 has a length of 18 residues. Only the CDR3 region is kept as DNA, spanning 54 bases read in frame from base 1. Libraries came from 5' RACE. Sequencing instrument: NextSeq 500. To allow correction of PCR and sequencing errors, the TCR library protocol tagged every TCR cDNA molecule with a unique molecular identifier. In the authors' own workflow: TCR identification, UMI-based error correction and CDR3 extraction were all carried out with Decombinator tools. Expanded TCRs were defined as those above a frequency of 2 per 1,000, corresponding to the top 1% of the tumor frequency distribution. Expanded tumor TCRs statistically deemed absent (corrected P<0.05) from at least one tumor region were classed as regional, and all other expanded tumor TCRs were classed as ubiquitous. Each repertoire was subsampled 100 times to 5,000 TCRs, after which Renyi diversity was computed with the R vegan package. CDR3 similarity networks were built from amino acid triplet string-kernel similarity, with CDR3s being connected when pairwise similarity was above 0.82. The public reads were run again by TCRdb, first through fastp at Q25 and then through MiXCR, and only productive beta chains were kept. Here each entry gathers all rows of one CDR3 protein and keeps the most common genes and DNA. The V and J calls and clone size are TCRdb's, not the authors'. This sample holds 4,000 to 5,500 distinct CDR3 sequences; about an eighth were observed only once. The ten largest clones add up to around 24% of the sample.

Taken with the paper, the label for time point translates to: sample taken at primary tumor resection. Samples were obtained from about 75 patients with early-stage, untreated non-small cell lung cancer from the lung TRACERx cohort. For TCR sequencing, whole RNA was extracted from tumor and nontumor lung tissue, or from cryopreserved PBMC samples, and no cell sorting was done. Only patients with enough RNA available from two or more tumor regions were chosen for TCR sequencing. A lung pathologist reviewed the tumor and adjacent nontumor lung specimens before the specimens were selected. This clonotype is judged medium-sized (0.01 to 0.1%). The antigen it binds to is not known. Per-nucleotide qualities are absent, and no much larger clonotype sits a single base away.

This chain joins TRBV5-1 to TRBJ2-3; the D gene is perhaps TRBD2, from 6 matching bases. The clonotype comes from a male donor with early-stage non-small cell lung cancer. Material: lung tumor tissue, obtained at surgery. The CDR3 has the sequence CASSSPDWAGTSTDTQYF. Read as DNA, the sequence is TGCGCCAGCAGCTCCCCCGACTGGGCTGGGACTAGCACAGATACGCAGTATTTT. Joined to the reference TRBV5-1 and TRBJ2-3 proteins, this CDR3 gives the full variable domain: KAGVTQTPRYLIKTRGQQVTLSCSPISGHRSVSWYQQTPGQGLQFLFEYFSETQRNKGNFPGRFSGRQFSNSRSEMNVSTLELGDSALYLCASSSPDWAGTSTDTQYFGPGTRLTVL.